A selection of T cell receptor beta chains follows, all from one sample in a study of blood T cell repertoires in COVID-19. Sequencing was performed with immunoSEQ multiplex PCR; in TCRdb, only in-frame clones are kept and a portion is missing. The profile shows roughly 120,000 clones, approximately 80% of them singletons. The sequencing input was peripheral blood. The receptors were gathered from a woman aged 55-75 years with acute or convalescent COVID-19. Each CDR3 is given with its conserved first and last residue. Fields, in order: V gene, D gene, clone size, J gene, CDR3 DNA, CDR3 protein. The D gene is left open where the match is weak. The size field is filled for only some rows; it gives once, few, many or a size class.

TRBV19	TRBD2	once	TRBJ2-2	TGTGCCAGTAGTATAATGCGGAGCGGGGGGACCCGGGAGCTGTTTTTT	CASSIMRSGGTRELFF
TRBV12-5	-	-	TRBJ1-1	TGTGCTAGTGGTTTCGGGGGGAACACTGAAGCTTTCTTT	CASGFGGNTEAFF
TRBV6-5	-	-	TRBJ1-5	TGTGCCAGCAGTTACAAAACAGGCGGCAATCAGCCCCAGCATTTT	CASSYKTGGNQPQHF
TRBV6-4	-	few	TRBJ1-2	TGTGCCAGCAGGCCATCGGGGGTTACTAACTATGGCTACACCTTC	CASRPSGVTNYGYTF
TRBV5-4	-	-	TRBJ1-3	TGTGCCAGCAGCCCAGGGCCCCCCTCTGGAAACACCATATATTTT	CASSPGPPSGNTIYF
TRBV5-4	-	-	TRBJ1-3	TGTGCCAGCAGCTTCCTAGGAGGGGGAAACACCATATATTTT	CASSFLGGGNTIYF
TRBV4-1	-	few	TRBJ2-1	TGCGCCAGCAGCCAAGGCGGCTTCTCCTACAATGAGCAGTTCTTC	CASSQGGFSYNEQFF
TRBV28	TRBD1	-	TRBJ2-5	TGTGCCAGCAGTTCTCGGACAGGACAAGAGACCCAGTACTTC	CASSSRTGQETQYF
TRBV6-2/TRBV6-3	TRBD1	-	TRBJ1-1	TGTGCCAGCAGCCAATACAGGGGAACTGAAGCTTTCTTT	CASSQYRGTEAFF
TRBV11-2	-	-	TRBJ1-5	TGTGCCAGCAGCTTATCTGGGGCAGGCAATCAGCCCCAGCATTTT	CASSLSGAGNQPQHF